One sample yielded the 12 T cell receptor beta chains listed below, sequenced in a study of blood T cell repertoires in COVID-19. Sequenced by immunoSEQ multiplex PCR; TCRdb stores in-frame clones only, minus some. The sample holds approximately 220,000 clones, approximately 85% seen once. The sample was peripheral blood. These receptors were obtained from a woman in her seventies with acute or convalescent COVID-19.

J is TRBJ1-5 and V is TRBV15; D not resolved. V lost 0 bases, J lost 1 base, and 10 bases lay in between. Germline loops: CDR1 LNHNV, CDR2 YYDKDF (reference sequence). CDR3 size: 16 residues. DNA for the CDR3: TGTGCCACCAGCAGAGATCTAGGCCCAAGCAATCAGCCCCAGCATTTT. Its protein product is CATSRDLGPSNQPQHF. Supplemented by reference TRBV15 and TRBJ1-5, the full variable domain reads DAMVIQNPRYQVTQFGKPVTLSCSQTLNHNVMYWYQQKSSQAPKLLFHYYDKDFNNEADTPDNFQSRRPNTSFCFLDIRSPGLGDTAMYLCATSRDLGPSNQPQHFGDGTRLSIL.

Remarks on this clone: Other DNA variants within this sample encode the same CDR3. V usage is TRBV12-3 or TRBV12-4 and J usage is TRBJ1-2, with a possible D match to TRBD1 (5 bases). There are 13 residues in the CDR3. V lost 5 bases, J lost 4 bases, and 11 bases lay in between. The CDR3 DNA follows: TGTGCCAGCAGTCCCGGAAGGGGCTATGGCTACACCTTC. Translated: CASSPGRGYGYTF.

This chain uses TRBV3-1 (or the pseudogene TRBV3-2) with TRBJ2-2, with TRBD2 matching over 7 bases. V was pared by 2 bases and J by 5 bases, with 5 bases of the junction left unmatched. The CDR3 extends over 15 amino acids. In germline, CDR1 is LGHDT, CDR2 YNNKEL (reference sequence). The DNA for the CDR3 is TGTGCCAGCAGCCAAACGGGGGGAAGTACCGGGGAGCTGTTTTTT. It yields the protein CASSQTGGSTGELFF.

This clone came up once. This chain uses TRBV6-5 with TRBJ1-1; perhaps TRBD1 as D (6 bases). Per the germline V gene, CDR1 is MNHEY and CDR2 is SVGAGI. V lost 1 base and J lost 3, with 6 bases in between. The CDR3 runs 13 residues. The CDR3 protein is CASSYWTDTEAFF. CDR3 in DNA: TGTGCCAGCAGTTACTGGACAGACACTGAAGCTTTCTTT.

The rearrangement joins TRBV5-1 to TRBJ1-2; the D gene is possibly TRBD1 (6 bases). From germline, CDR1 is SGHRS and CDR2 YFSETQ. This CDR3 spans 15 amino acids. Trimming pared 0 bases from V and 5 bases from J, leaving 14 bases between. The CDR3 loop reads CASSLAVDRIYGYTF. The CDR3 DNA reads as TGCGCCAGCAGCTTGGCCGTCGACAGGATTTATGGCTACACCTTC. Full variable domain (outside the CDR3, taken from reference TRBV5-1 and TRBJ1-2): KAGVTQTPRYLIKTRGQQVTLSCSPISGHRSVSWYQQTPGQGLQFLFEYFSETQRNKGNFPGRFSGRQFSNSRSEMNVSTLELGDSALYLCASSLAVDRIYGYTFGSGTRLTVV.

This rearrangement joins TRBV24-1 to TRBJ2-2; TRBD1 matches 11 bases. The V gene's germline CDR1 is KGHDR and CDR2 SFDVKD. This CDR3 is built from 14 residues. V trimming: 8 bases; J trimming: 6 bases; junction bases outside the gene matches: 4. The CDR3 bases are TGTGCCACCACCGGGACAGGGGGGTCCGGGGAGCTGTTTTTT. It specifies CATTGTGGSGELFF.

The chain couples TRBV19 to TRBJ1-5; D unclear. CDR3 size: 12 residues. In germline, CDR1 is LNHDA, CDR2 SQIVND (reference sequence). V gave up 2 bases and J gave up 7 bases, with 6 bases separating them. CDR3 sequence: CASSIRAQPQHF. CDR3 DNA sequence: TGTGCCAGTAGTATAAGAGCCCAGCCCCAGCATTTT.

The CDR3 sequence is CASSPRVNYGYTF. In DNA, the CDR3 is TGTGCCAGCAGTCCCAGGGTTAACTATGGCTACACCTTC. The rearrangement uses TRBV7-8 and TRBJ1-2, with TRBD1 as a possible D gene (5 bases). V lost 6 bases and J lost 1, with 9 bases in between. There are 13 residues in the CDR3. The germline V gene encodes CDR1 SGHVS and CDR2 FQNEAQ.

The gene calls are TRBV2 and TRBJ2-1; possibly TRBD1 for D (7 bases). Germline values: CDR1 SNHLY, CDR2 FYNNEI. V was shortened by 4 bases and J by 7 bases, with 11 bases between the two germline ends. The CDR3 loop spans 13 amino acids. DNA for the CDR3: TGTGCCAGCAGTGGACAGGGAGGAAATGAGCAGTTCTTC. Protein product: CASSGQGGNEQFF.

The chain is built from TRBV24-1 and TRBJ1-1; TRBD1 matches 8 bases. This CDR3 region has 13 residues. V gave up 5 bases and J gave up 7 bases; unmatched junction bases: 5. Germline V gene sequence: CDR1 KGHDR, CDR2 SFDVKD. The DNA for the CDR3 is TGTGCCACCAGTGCCCTTGGACAGGGTGAAGCTTTCTTT. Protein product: CATSALGQGEAFF.

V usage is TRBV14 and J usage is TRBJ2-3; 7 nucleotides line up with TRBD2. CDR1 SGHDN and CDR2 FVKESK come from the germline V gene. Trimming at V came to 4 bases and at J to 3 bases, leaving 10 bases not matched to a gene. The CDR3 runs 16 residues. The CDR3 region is CASSLRTSVGTDTQYF. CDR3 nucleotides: TGTGCCAGCAGCCTCCGCACTAGCGTCGGGACAGATACGCAGTATTTT. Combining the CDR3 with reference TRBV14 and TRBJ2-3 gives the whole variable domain EAGVTQFPSHSVIEKGQTVTLRCDPISGHDNLYWYRRVMGKEIKFLLHFVKESKQDESGMPNNRFLAERTGGTYSTLKVQPAELEDSGVYFCASSLRTSVGTDTQYFGPGTRLTVL.

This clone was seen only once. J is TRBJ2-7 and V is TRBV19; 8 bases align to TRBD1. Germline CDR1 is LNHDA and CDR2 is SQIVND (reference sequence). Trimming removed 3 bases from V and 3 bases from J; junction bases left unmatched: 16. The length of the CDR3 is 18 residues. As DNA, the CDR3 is TGTGCCAGTAGTATTGCGGTTTCTCAGACAGGGGCCTTCTACGAGCAGTACTTC. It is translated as CASSIAVSQTGAFYEQYF.